Listed below are T cell receptor beta chains from one sample, sequenced in a study of blood T cell repertoires in COVID-19. The assay was immunoSEQ multiplex PCR, and TCRdb's table has in-frame clones only and misses some. The sample gives more than 250,000 clones, 70% to 90% of which show up once; less than 2.5% is in the top ten. The source material was PBMCs or T cells enriched from blood (not recorded which). The receptors derive from a man aged 25 to 40 who had recovered from COVID-19. Each CDR3 is given with its conserved first and last residue. Each record gives: D gene, J gene, V gene, clone size, CDR3 DNA, CDR3 protein. The D gene is left open where the match is weak. Clone size is shown for a subset of rows, as once, few, many or a class of expanded clone.

- TRBJ2-7 TRBV5-4 once TGTGCCAGCATCAATCAGGGGAACGAGCAGTACTTC CASINQGNEQYF
- TRBJ2-5 TRBV6-4 - TGTGCCGGCCCGGAAGGGGCTATCCGTCGGGAGACCCAGTACTTC CAGPEGAIRRETQYF
TRBD2 TRBJ2-3 TRBV4-2 - TGTGCCAGCAGCCAAGAGAGTCGGGGGGGCCTGACAGATACGCAGTATTTT CASSQESRGGLTDTQYF
- TRBJ1-2 TRBV5-1 - TGCGCCAGCAGCTTGGACGAGGGTATGGGTGGCTACACCTTC CASSLDEGMGGYTF
TRBD1 TRBJ1-2 TRBV7-9 - TGTGCCAGCAGCTCTCTGACAGGGTTGGGTGGCTACACCTTC CASSSLTGLGGYTF
- TRBJ2-1 TRBV10-3 - TGTGCCAGCCGAGGAACCTACAATGAGCAGTTCTTC CASRGTYNEQFF
TRBD2 TRBJ2-3 TRBV25-1 once TGTGCCAGCGGAGCGGGGGGGAGTCATGCCTTATCAGATACGCAGTATTTT CASGAGGSHALSDTQYF
TRBD2 TRBJ2-3 TRBV7-2 - TGTGCCAGCAGCCCGACTAGCGGGAGGGTAACAGATACGCAGTATTTT CASSPTSGRVTDTQYF
- TRBJ2-5 TRBV4-2 - TGTGCCAGCAGCCAAGCGTCGGACGGGATCGGGACCCAGTACTTC CASSQASDGIGTQYF
- TRBJ1-1 TRBV6-2/TRBV6-3 - TGTGCCAGCAGCACAACGAAGGGACTTTGGACAAACACTGAAGCTTTCTTT CASSTTKGLWTNTEAFF